Presented here are 28 T cell receptor beta chains from one specimen sequenced in a study of blood T cell repertoires in COVID-19. Using immunoSEQ multiplex PCR, the repertoire was profiled, and TCRdb retains in-frame clones only, with some absent. Here the sample spans 210,000 or so clones, 80% to 90% being singletons. Sequencing was performed on peripheral blood. Every receptor here comes from a woman in her 70s with active or convalescent COVID-19.

The CDR3 DNA reads as TGTGCCAGCAGTCCTACCCGGGCAGGGGGACTCTATGGCTACACCTTC. Translation: CASSPTRAGGLYGYTF. V usage is TRBV27 and J usage is TRBJ1-2; 7 positions match TRBD1. The junction had 13 bases not matched to a gene; V was cut back by 5 bases and J by 4 bases. The CDR3 is 16 amino acids. Germline CDR1 reads MNHEY; CDR2 reads SMNVEV (reference sequence).

This clone has a handful of counts. V usage is TRBV7-9 and J usage is TRBJ2-2, with a possible D match to TRBD2 (6 bases). CDR3 length equals 16 residues. The germline V gene encodes CDR1 SEHNR and CDR2 FQNEAQ (reference sequence). Trimming shortened V by 4 bases and J by 8 bases, and 20 bases separated the two germline ends. The CDR3 reads CASSSRTTRYRGELFF. The CDR3 DNA follows: TGTGCCAGCAGCTCCCGGACTACCCGTTACCGGGGGGAGCTGTTTTTT.

This chain uses TRBV5-1 with TRBJ2-5; 8 bases fit TRBD1. The germline V gene encodes CDR1 SGHRS and CDR2 YFSETQ. This CDR3 is 14 amino acids long. Trimming took 2 bases from V and 11 from J; bases not matched to a gene: 11. CDR3: CASSLTGQGTVQYF. The CDR3 coding sequence is TGCGCCAGCAGCTTAACCGGACAGGGAACAGTGCAGTACTTC.

This chain joins TRBV28 and TRBJ2-7, with D maybe TRBD1 (6 bases). Trimming cost V 2 bases and J 0 bases, with 17 bases left between them. The germline CDR1 and CDR2 sequences are MDHEN and SYDVKM. The CDR3 has 17 residues. The DNA of the CDR3 is TGTGCCAGCAGTTTAAGCGTCAACAGGGAGTTCTCCTACGAGCAGTACTTC. This gives the protein CASSLSVNREFSYEQYF.

The J gene is TRBJ2-1, the V gene TRBV9, with 9 positions matching TRBD1. The germline V gene has CDR1 SGDLS and CDR2 YYNGEE. The V and J ends lost 1 base and 7 bases, in that order; junction bases with no gene match: 9. CDR3 length: 16 residues. This CDR3 is CASSVLGQGTTNEQFF. The CDR3 nucleotides read TGTGCCAGCAGCGTACTGGGACAGGGAACGACAAATGAGCAGTTCTTC.

This clone showed up just once. The chain recombines TRBV2 with TRBJ1-2; a possible D gene is TRBD1 (6 bases). The germline V gene encodes CDR1 SNHLY and CDR2 FYNNEI. V was pared by 4 bases and J by 8 bases, with 11 bases between. There are 12 residues in the CDR3. DNA of the CDR3: TGTGCCAGCAGTGCAGGGGTACAGGGCTACACCTTC. Translating gives CASSAGVQGYTF.

The chain uses TRBV6-6 and TRBJ2-5; no reliable D call. The V end was cut by 6 bases, the J end by 4 bases, with 12 bases between. In germline, CDR1 is MNHNY, CDR2 SVGAGI (reference sequence). This CDR3 is built from 13 residues. The CDR3 loop reads CASSRLGAETQYF. CDR3 sequence (DNA): TGTGCCAGCAGCCGACTGGGCGCAGAGACCCAGTACTTC.

The chain employs TRBV4-1 and TRBJ1-5, with 7 bases matching TRBD1. This CDR3 region has 18 residues. V trimming: 1 base; J trimming: 3 bases; junction bases outside the gene matches: 12. Germline CDR1 MGHRA, CDR2 YSYEKL. CDR3 nucleotides: TGCGCCAGCAGCCAAGCCCTTCCGGGGACAGCATCCAATCAGCCCCAGCATTTT. As protein: CASSQALPGTASNQPQHF.

The CDR3 here is CARSLKGETRGTLNYGYTF. DNA of the CDR3: TGTGCCAGAAGCTTGAAGGGAGAGACAAGGGGGACACTTAACTATGGCTACACCTTC. The chain uses TRBV5-3 and TRBJ1-2, with a weak D call TRBD1 (6 bases). TRBV5-3 has ORF status, its function being uncertain. Trimming removed 1 base at V and 1 base at J, with 23 bases between. The CDR3 sequence is 19 residues long.

This clone was seen a single time. The chain links TRBV5-4 to TRBJ2-5, with D possibly TRBD1 on 5 matching bases. Between the trimmed V and J ends, which lost 3 bases and 4 bases, there was a span of 13 bases. The CDR3 loop spans 14 amino acids. Per germline, CDR1 SGHNT and CDR2 YYREEE (reference sequence). The DNA of the CDR3 is TGTGCCAGCAGCTCACAGGATGGGCGAGAGACCCAGTACTTC. Its protein product is CASSSQDGRETQYF.

The chain joins TRBV7-3 to TRBJ2-3; TRBD2 matches 7 bases. With V trimmed by 6 bases and J by 3 bases, 9 bases remained unmatched. Germline CDR1 SGHTA, CDR2 FQGTGA. This CDR3 region has 15 residues. The CDR3: CASRDPGLQTDTQYF. CDR3 coding DNA: TGTGCCAGCAGGGATCCGGGACTACAAACAGATACGCAGTATTTT.

This clone has just one count. The chain couples TRBV9 to TRBJ2-7; D is unresolved. V lost 5 bases to trimming and J lost 5 bases, with 14 bases between them. Germline assignment: CDR1 SGDLS and CDR2 YYNGEE. CDR3 length: 13 amino acids. DNA of the CDR3: TGTGCCAGCAGTGCCGGGTCCATGCACGAGCAGTACTTC. Protein product: CASSAGSMHEQYF.

The chain carries TRBV10-3 and TRBJ2-7, with 12 nucleotides matching TRBD2. The length of the CDR3 is 14 residues. Germline CDR1 is ENHRY and CDR2 is SYGVKD. Germline trimming cut 6 bases from V and 4 bases from J; bases unmatched to any gene: 4. The CDR3: CAIRGTSGPYEQYF. In DNA, the CDR3 is TGTGCCATCAGGGGGACTAGCGGGCCTTACGAGCAGTACTTC.

The chain joins TRBV9 to TRBJ2-1, with 9 bases matching TRBD2. This CDR3 has 15 amino acids. Germline values: CDR1 SGDLS, CDR2 YYNGEE. With V trimmed by 0 bases and J by 3 bases, 1 base remained unmatched. CDR3 loop: CASSVGLADYNEQFF. CDR3 DNA: TGTGCCAGCAGCGTAGGACTAGCGGACTACAATGAGCAGTTCTTC. Complete variable domain (other parts from reference TRBV9 and TRBJ2-1): DSGVTQTPKHLITATGQRVTLRCSPRSGDLSVYWYQQSLDQGLQFLIQYYNGEERAKGNILERFSAQQFPDLHSELNLSSLELGDSALYFCASSVGLADYNEQFFGPGTRLTVL.

The chain recombines TRBV10-3 with TRBJ2-2; perhaps TRBD2 as D (6 bases). The CDR3 runs 14 residues. Germline values: CDR1 ENHRY, CDR2 SYGVKD. Trimming took off 6 bases at V and 7 bases at J, with 15 bases between the two ends. CDR3 bases: TGTGCCATCAGGGCGGAGGGATTTTACGGGGAGCTGTTTTTT. It encodes CAIRAEGFYGELFF.

Written as DNA, the CDR3 is TGTGCCAGCAGTTACTTAGTATCGAGCTCCTACAATGAGCAGTTCTTC. Translated: CASSYLVSSSYNEQFF. The chain uses TRBV6-6 and TRBJ2-1; D is ambiguous. V was trimmed by 1 base and J by 0 bases, leaving 10 bases between them. The germline V gene has CDR1 MNHNY and CDR2 SVGAGI (reference sequence). CDR3 length equals 16 residues.

This clone was picked up one time. This sequence joins TRBV4-2 and TRBJ2-2; the match to TRBD2 covers 10 bases. The V gene end was trimmed by 0 bases and the J gene end by 7 bases; junction bases not matched to a gene: 14. Germline loops: CDR1 LGHNA, CDR2 YNFKEQ. This CDR3 is 19 amino acids long. CDR3 in amino acids: CASSQESSSGRARVGELFF. The CDR3 DNA is TGTGCCAGCAGCCAAGAAAGTTCCAGCGGGAGGGCCAGGGTCGGGGAGCTGTTTTTT.

This clone was counted once. V and J are TRBV19 and TRBJ2-3, with TRBD2 matching over 10 bases. Trimming removed 0 bases from V and 0 bases from J; junction bases left unmatched: 3. This CDR3 spans 17 amino acids. In germline, CDR1 is LNHDA, CDR2 SQIVND (reference sequence). In nucleotides, the CDR3 is TGTGCCAGTAGTATAGAAGGGACTAGCGCTAGCACAGATACGCAGTATTTT. It is translated as CASSIEGTSASTDTQYF.

The V call is TRBV28, the J call TRBJ2-2; D is unclear. The length of the CDR3 is 16 residues. Germline CDR1 MDHEN, CDR2 SYDVKM. V dropped 1 base and J dropped 6 bases, with 15 bases sitting between them. CDR3 protein: CASSLSLVQYAGELFF. As DNA, the CDR3 is TGTGCCAGCAGTTTATCCCTGGTACAGTACGCCGGGGAGCTGTTTTTT.

The CDR3, as DNA: TGCGCCAGCAGCTTGGCCGGACTAGCGGGAGTAAATGAGCAGTTCTTC. Translating it yields CASSLAGLAGVNEQFF. This chain connects TRBV5-1 to TRBJ2-1; 13 nucleotides agree with TRBD2. With 0 bases clipped from V and 7 bases from J, the junction kept 4 bases outside the gene matches. Germline lookup yields CDR1 SGHRS and CDR2 YFSETQ. CDR3 length equals 16 residues.

The rearrangement links TRBV19 to TRBJ1-4, with D hard to call. This CDR3 has 11 amino acids. CDR1 and CDR2 (germline): LNHDA, SQIVND (reference sequence). V shed 8 bases and J shed 9 bases, with 10 bases lying between them. This chain's CDR3 is CASYGEQKLFF. In nucleotides, the CDR3 is TGTGCCAGTTACGGGGAGCAAAAACTGTTTTTT.

The V call is TRBV10-3, the J call TRBJ2-1, with a possible D match to TRBD1 (5 bases). Germline V gene lookup returns CDR1 ENHRY and CDR2 SYGVKD. The CDR3 loop spans 11 amino acids. Trimming removed 5 bases from V and 10 bases from J, with 9 bases in between. DNA of the CDR3: TGTGCCATCAGTCCAGGGTGGGAGCAGTTCTTC. The encoded protein is CAISPGWEQFF.

The chain uses TRBV28 and TRBJ1-2; the D gene is possibly TRBD1 (5 bases). The CDR3 runs 14 residues. CDR1 is MDHEN, CDR2 SYDVKM, per germline. V was clipped by 7 bases and J by 4 bases, with 16 bases between them. CDR3 coding DNA: TGTGCCAGCACTACCCAGGGCAGGGTCTATGGCTACACCTTC. Translating it yields CASTTQGRVYGYTF.

The V gene is TRBV9, the J gene TRBJ2-2, with TRBD2 matching 10 bases. CDR3 length equals 16 residues. V dropped 3 bases and J dropped 4; count of bases not matched to a gene: 6. The germline V gene has CDR1 SGDLS and CDR2 YYNGEE. DNA for the CDR3: TGTGCCAGCAGCGGATCTAGCGGGAGAAGCACCGGGGAGCTGTTTTTT. Amino acids: CASSGSSGRSTGELFF.

The chain combines TRBV23-1 with TRBJ2-1; TRBD2 might be the D (5 bases). TRBV23-1 belongs to the ORF category, with a function that is uncertain. CDR3 size: 16 residues. V gave up 4 bases and J gave up 3 bases, with 16 bases separating them. The CDR3 sequence is CASSLDPGSGYNEQFF. The CDR3 DNA reads as TGCGCCAGCAGTCTCGACCCGGGGTCCGGCTACAATGAGCAGTTCTTC.

The chain is built from TRBV6-5 and TRBJ1-1; weak D call: TRBD1 (5 bases). Trimming pared 10 bases from V and 4 bases from J, leaving 16 bases between. Germline values: CDR1 MNHEY, CDR2 SVGAGI. The CDR3 loop spans 13 amino acids. The CDR3 is CATGVGEGTEAFF. For the CDR3, the DNA is TGTGCCACGGGGGTAGGGGAGGGCACTGAAGCTTTCTTT.

This chain links TRBV6-2 or TRBV6-3 with TRBJ2-7, with 7 bases fitting TRBD2. Germline assignment: CDR1 MNHEY and CDR2 SVGEGT. The trim removed 3 bases at V and 7 bases at J, leaving 3 bases unmatched. The CDR3 has 12 amino acids. The DNA for the CDR3 is TGTGCCAGCAGTTATCTCGGGAGGGAGCAGTACTTC. Residues: CASSYLGREQYF.

This rearrangement joins TRBV21-1 to TRBJ1-6; the DNA was not compared with TRBD1, the D call given in the table. TRBV21-1 is described as a pseudogene. The CDR3 spans 13 residues. CDR3 DNA sequence: TGTGCCAGCAACAGGGTTTCGAATTCACCCCTCCACTTT. Its protein product is CASNRVSNSPLHF.